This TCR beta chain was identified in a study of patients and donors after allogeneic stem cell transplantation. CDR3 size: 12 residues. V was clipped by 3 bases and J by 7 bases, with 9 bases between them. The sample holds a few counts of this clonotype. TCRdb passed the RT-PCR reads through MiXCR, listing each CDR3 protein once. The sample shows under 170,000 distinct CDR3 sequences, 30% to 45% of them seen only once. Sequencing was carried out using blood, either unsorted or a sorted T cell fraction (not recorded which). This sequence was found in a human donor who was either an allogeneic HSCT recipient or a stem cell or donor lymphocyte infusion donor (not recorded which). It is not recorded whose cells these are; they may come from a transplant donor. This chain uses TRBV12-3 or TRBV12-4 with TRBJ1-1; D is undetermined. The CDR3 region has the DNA TGTGCCAGCAGTTTTCAAGAGGATGAAGCTTTCTTT. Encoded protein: CASSFQEDEAFF.